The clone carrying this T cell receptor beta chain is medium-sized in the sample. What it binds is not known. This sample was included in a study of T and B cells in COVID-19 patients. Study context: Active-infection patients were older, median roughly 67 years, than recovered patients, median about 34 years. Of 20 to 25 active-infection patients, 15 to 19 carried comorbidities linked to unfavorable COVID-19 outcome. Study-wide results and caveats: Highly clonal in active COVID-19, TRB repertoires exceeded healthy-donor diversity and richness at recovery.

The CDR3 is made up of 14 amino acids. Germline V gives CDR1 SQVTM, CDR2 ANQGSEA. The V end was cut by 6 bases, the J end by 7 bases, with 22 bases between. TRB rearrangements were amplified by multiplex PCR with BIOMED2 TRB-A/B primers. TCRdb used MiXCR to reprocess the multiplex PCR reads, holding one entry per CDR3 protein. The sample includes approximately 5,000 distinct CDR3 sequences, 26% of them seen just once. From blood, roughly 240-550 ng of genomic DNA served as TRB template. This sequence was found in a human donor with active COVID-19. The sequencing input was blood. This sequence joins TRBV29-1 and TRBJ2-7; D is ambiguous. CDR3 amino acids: CSVELLLKVGEQYF. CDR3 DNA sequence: TGCAGCGTCGAACTCCTGTTGAAGGTTGGGGAGCAGTACTTC.